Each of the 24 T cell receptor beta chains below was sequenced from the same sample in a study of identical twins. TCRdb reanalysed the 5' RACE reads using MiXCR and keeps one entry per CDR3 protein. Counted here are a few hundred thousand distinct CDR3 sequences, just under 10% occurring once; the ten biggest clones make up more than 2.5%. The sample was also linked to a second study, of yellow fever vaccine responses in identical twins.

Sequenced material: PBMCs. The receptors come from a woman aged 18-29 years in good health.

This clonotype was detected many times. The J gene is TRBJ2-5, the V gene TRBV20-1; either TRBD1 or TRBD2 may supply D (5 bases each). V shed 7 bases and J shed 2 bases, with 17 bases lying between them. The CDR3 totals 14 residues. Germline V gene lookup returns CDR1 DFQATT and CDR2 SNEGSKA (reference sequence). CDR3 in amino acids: CSGSWRAGQETQYF. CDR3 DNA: TGCAGTGGGTCTTGGCGGGCAGGGCAAGAGACCCAGTACTTC.

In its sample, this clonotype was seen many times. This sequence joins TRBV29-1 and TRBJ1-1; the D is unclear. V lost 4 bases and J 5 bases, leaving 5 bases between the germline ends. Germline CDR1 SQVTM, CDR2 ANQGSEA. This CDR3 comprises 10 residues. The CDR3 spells CSVGRTEAFF. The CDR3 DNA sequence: TGCAGCGTTGGACGAACTGAAGCTTTCTTT.

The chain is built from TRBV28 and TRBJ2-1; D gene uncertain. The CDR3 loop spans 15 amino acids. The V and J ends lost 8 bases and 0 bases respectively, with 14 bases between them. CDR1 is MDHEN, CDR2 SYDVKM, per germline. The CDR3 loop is CASRTGRSSYNEQFF. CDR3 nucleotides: TGTGCCAGCCGTACTGGCAGAAGCTCCTACAATGAGCAGTTCTTC. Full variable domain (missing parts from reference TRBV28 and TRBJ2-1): DVKVTQSSRYLVKRTGEKVFLECVQDMDHENMFWYRQDPGLGLRLIYFSYDVKMKEKGDIPEGYSVSREKKERFSLILESASTNQTSMYLCASRTGRSSYNEQFFGPGTRLTVL.

The CDR3 DNA reads as TGCGCCAGCAGCTTGGTGACGGGGAAGTCCTACGAGCAGTACTTC. Its protein product is CASSLVTGKSYEQYF. The rearrangement uses TRBV5-1 and TRBJ2-7, with D perhaps matching TRBD2 (5 bases). Germline V CDR1 and CDR2: SGHRS, YFSETQ. Deletions cut 0 bases from V and 1 base from J, with 11 bases between. This CDR3 has 15 amino acids.

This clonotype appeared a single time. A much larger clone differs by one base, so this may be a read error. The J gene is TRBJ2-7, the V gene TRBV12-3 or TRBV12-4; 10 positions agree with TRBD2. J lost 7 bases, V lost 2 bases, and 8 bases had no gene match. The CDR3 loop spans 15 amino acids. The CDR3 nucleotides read TGTGCCAGCAGTTTACAACTAGCGGGATTTCTTGAGCAGTACTTC. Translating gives CASSLQLAGFLEQYF.

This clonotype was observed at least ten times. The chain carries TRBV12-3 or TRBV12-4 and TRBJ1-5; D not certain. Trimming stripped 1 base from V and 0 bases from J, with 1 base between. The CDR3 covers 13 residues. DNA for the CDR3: TGTGCCAGCAGTTTAGGTAGCAATCAGCCCCAGCATTTT. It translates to CASSLGSNQPQHF.

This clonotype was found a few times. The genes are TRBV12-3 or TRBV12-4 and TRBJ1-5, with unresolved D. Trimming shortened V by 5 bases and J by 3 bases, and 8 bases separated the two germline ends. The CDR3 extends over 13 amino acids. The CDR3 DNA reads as TGTGCCAGCAGTCCAAGGAACAATCAGCCCCAGCATTTT. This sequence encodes CASSPRNNQPQHF.

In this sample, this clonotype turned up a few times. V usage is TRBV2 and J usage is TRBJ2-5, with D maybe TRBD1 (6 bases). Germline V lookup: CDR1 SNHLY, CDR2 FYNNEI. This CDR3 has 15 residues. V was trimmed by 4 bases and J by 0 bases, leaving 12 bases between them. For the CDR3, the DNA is TGTGCCAGCAGTGGACAGGCAGATGACCAAGAGACCCAGTACTTC. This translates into CASSGQADDQETQYF.

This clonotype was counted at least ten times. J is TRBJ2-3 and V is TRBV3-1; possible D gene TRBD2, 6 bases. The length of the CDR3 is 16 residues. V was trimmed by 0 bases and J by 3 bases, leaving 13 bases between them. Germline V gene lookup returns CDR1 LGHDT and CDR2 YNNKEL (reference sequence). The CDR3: CASSQDQGLRTDTQYF. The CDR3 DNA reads TGTGCCAGCAGCCAAGATCAGGGACTGAGAACAGATACGCAGTATTTT.

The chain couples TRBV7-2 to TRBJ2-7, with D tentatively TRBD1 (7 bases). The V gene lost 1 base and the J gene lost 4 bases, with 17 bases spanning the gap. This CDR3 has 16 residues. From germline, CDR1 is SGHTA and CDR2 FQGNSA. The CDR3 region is CASSLGGGGPLYEQYF. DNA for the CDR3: TGTGCCAGCAGCTTAGGAGGAGGGGGCCCTCTTTACGAGCAGTACTTC.

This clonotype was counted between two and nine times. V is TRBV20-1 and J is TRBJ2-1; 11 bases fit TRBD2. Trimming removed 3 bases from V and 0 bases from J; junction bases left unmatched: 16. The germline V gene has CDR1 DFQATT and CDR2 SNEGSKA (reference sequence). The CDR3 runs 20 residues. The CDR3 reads CSARVGEASGGPGSYNEQFF. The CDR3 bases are TGCAGTGCTAGGGTGGGGGAGGCTAGCGGGGGGCCAGGCTCCTACAATGAGCAGTTCTTC.

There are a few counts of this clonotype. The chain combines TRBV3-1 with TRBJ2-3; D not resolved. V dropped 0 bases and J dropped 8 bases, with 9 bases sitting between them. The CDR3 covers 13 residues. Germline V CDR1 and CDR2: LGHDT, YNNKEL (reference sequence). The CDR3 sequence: CASSQDRSGTQYF. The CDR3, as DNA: TGTGCCAGCAGCCAAGATCGGTCAGGTACGCAGTATTTT.

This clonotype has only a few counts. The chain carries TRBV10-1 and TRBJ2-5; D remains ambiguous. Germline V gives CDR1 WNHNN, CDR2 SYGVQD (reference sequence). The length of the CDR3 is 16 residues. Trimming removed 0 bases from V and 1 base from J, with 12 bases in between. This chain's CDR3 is CASSESPGYGQETQYF. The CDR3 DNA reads TGCGCCAGCAGTGAGTCACCGGGTTATGGCCAAGAGACCCAGTACTTC.

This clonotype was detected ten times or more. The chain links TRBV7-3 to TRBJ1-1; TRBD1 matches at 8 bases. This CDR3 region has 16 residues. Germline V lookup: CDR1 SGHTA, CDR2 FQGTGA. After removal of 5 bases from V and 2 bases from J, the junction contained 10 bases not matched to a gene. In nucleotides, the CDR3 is TGTGCCAGCAGCCGGACAGGGCTCGAAAGAAACACTGAAGCTTTCTTT. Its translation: CASSRTGLERNTEAFF.

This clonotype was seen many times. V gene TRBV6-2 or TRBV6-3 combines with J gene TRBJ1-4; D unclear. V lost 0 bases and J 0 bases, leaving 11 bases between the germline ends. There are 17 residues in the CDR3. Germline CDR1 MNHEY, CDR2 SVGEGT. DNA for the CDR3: TGTGCCAGCAGTTACTCCGACCCGGAGGCAACTAATGAAAAACTGTTTTTT. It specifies CASSYSDPEATNEKLFF.

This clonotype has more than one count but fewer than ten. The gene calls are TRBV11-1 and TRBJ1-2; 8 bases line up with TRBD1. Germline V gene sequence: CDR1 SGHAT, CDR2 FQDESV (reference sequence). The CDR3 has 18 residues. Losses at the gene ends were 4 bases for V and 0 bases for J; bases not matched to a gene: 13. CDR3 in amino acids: CASSSRQGSTEPNYGYTF. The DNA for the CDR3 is TGTGCCAGCAGCTCTCGACAGGGGTCGACCGAGCCTAACTATGGCTACACCTTC. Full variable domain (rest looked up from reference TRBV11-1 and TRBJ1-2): EAEVAQSPRYKITEKSQAVAFWCDPISGHATLYWYRQILGQGPELLVQFQDESVVDDSQLPKDRFSAERLKGVDSTLKIQPAELGDSAMYLCASSSRQGSTEPNYGYTFGSGTRLTVV.

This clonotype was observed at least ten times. The CDR3 sequence is CASRHYNPQETQYF. CDR3 nucleotide sequence: TGTGCCAGCAGGCACTATAATCCCCAAGAGACCCAGTACTTC. The rearrangement links TRBV7-8 to TRBJ2-5; D call uncertain. This CDR3 region has 14 residues. The germline V gene encodes CDR1 SGHVS and CDR2 FQNEAQ. V was clipped by 6 bases and J by 1 base, with 12 bases between them. Full variable domain (missing parts from reference TRBV7-8 and TRBJ2-5): GAGVSQSPRYKVAKRGQDVALRCDPISGHVSLFWYQQALGQGPEFLTYFQNEAQLDKSGLPSDRFFAERPEGSVSTLKIQRTQQEDSAVYLCASRHYNPQETQYFGPGTRLLVL.

The CDR3 spells CASSSGGRWTQYF. CDR3 sequence (DNA): TGTGCCAGCAGCTCCGGTGGGAGGTGGACCCAGTACTTC. The rearrangement joins TRBV3-1 to TRBJ2-5, with D perhaps TRBD2 (6 bases). The CDR3 contains 13 residues. The germline V gene has CDR1 LGHDT and CDR2 YNNKEL (reference sequence). Trimming took 5 bases from V and 7 from J, leaving 14 bases between them.

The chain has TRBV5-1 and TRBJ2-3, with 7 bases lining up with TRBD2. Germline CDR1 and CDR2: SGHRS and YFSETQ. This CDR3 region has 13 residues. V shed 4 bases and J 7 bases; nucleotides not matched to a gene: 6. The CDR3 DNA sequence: TGCGCCAGCAGCCTATGGGAGGGCAATACGCAGTATTTT. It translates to CASSLWEGNTQYF.

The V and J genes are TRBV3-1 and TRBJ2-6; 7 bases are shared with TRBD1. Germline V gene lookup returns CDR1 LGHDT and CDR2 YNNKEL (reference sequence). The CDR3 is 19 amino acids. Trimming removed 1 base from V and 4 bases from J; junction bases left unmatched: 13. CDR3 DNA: TGTGCCAGCAGCCAAGTAGGAGACAGGGTTCCGGCGGGGGCCAACGTCCTGACTTTC. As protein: CASSQVGDRVPAGANVLTF.

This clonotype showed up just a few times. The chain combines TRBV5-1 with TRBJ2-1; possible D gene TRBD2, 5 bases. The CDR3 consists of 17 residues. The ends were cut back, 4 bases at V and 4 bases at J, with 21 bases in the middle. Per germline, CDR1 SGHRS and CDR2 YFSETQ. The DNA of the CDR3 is TGCGCCAGCAGCATCGAACCGGGAAACCGACCATACAATGAGCAGTTCTTC. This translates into CASSIEPGNRPYNEQFF.

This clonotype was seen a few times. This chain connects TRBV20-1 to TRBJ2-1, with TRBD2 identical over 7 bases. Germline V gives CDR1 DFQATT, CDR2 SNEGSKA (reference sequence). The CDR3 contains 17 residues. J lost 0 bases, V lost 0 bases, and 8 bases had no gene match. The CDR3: CSARDLQRGTSYNEQFF. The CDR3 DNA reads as TGCAGTGCTAGAGATCTCCAGCGGGGTACCTCCTACAATGAGCAGTTCTTC.

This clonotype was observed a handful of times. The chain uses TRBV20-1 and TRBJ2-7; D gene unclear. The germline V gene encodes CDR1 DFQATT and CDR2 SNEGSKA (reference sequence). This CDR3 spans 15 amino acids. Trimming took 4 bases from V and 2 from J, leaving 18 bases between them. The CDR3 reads CSATPEKVLTYEQYF. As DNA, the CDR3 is TGCAGTGCTACCCCAGAGAAAGTCTTGACCTACGAGCAGTACTTC.

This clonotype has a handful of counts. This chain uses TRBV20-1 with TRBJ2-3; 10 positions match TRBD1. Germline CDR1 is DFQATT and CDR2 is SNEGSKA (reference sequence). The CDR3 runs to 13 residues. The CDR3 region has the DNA TGCACCGCGATTGGGACAGGGGTAGATACGCAGTATTTT. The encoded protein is CTAIGTGVDTQYF.